These T cell receptor beta chains were read from a single sample in a study of shared clonotypes between healthy human individuals. Produced via immunoSEQ multiplex PCR; TCRdb's table is partial and in-frame only. Seen here are about 2 million clones, 90% to 95% observed once, and the top ten hold more than 0.1%. Sequencing was performed on naive CD4+ T cells sorted from blood. The receptors here all came from a man aged 18 to 29 in good health. CDR3s include the opening cysteine and the closing phenylalanine or tryptophan. The order of the fields is V gene, CDR3 protein.

v_gene: TRBV30
CDR3aa: CAWRGGQGVYEQYF

v_gene: TRBV5-1
CDR3aa: CASSLRGYGSEQYF

v_gene: TRBV6-5
CDR3aa: CASRTREPPTYEQYF

v_gene: TRBV2
CDR3aa: CASRGQGIYNEQFF

v_gene: TRBV27
CDR3aa: CASSPQIFGTPPRWRDYGYTF

v_gene: TRBV4-1
CDR3aa: CASSPGQGMGSYNEQFF

v_gene: TRBV6-1
CDR3aa: CASSPRDRGTDTQYF

v_gene: TRBV18
CDR3aa: CASSRGTSYEQYF

v_gene: TRBV6-5
CDR3aa: CASRLSGSGRNEQFF

v_gene: TRBV5-6
CDR3aa: CASSPGQTETQYF